The next 7 T cell receptor beta chains were all read from a single sample in a study of Graves' ophthalmopathy and Graves' hyperthyroidism (dated by TCRdb to the late 2010s). Sequencing instrument: Illumina HiSeq 2000. TCR beta CDR3 regions were amplified from RNA transcripts for repertoire sequencing. A first-round RT-PCR used HTBI primers with the Qiagen OneStep RT-PCR kit, followed by a second-round multiplex PCR, size selection and purification. TCRdb's own reprocessing of the public reads used fastp at Q25 and MiXCR and kept productive beta chains. Every CDR3 protein is listed once, alongside the most common genes and DNA of its rows. The sample yields 170,000 or so distinct CDR3 sequences; around two fifths were counted once. The ten biggest clones cover 7.5% to 10% of the sample. The sequencing input was peripheral blood. The receptors originated from a man in his thirties or forties with Graves' ophthalmopathy. Donor details come from another sample of the same person, matched by shared clones.

The chain uses TRBV28 and TRBJ2-5, with TRBD2 matching 7 bases. V lost 5 bases to trimming and J lost 7 bases; unmatched junction nucleotides: 13. From germline, CDR1 is MDHEN and CDR2 SYDVKM. The CDR3 length is 15 residues. CDR3 DNA sequence: TGTGCCAGCAGTCTCCGGGACTACCCCATGTGGACCCAGTACTTC. Translation gives CASSLRDYPMWTQYF. Together with reference TRBV28 and TRBJ2-5, the CDR3 gives the full variable domain: DVKVTQSSRYLVKRTGEKVFLECVQDMDHENMFWYRQDPGLGLRLIYFSYDVKMKEKGDIPEGYSVSREKKERFSLILESASTNQTSMYLCASSLRDYPMWTQYFGPGTRLLVL.

This clonotype appeared many times. This chain connects TRBV12-5 to TRBJ2-2; 10 bases agree with TRBD1. CDR3 size: 22 residues. The V segment lost 3 bases and the J segment 7 bases; nucleotides outside the gene matches: 26. CDR1 is LGHNT, CDR2 FRNRAP, per germline. CDR3 in amino acids: CASGLVLSRTHPGTGVVGELFF. The CDR3 DNA follows: TGTGCTAGTGGTTTAGTCCTGAGTCGGACCCACCCCGGGACAGGGGTTGTCGGGGAGCTGTTTTTT.

The chain links TRBV30 to TRBJ2-6; 7 bases line up with TRBD1. Per the germline V gene, CDR1 is GTSNPN and CDR2 is SVGIG (reference sequence). The CDR3 totals 15 residues. With V trimmed by 5 bases and J by 2 bases, 6 bases remained unmatched. The CDR3 nucleotides read TGTGCCTGGGGCACAGGGGTCACTGGGGCCAACGTCCTGACTTTC. It yields the protein CAWGTGVTGANVLTF.

This clonotype was picked up many times. V usage is TRBV28 and J usage is TRBJ2-3; 8 bases line up with TRBD1. The CDR3 has 16 amino acids. Germline CDR1 reads MDHEN; CDR2 reads SYDVKM. With 1 base clipped from V and 1 base from J, the junction kept 4 bases outside the gene matches. The CDR3 sequence: CASSLYSGGGTDTQYF. CDR3 nucleotide sequence: TGTGCCAGCAGTTTATACTCAGGGGGCGGCACAGATACGCAGTATTTT. Drawing the rest from reference TRBV28 and TRBJ2-3, the complete variable domain is DVKVTQSSRYLVKRTGEKVFLECVQDMDHENMFWYRQDPGLGLRLIYFSYDVKMKEKGDIPEGYSVSREKKERFSLILESASTNQTSMYLCASSLYSGGGTDTQYFGPGTRLTVL.

This clonotype was detected ten times or more. The chain uses TRBV20-1 and TRBJ1-5; TRBD1 matches at 7 bases. The CDR3 contains 16 residues. V gave up 2 bases and J gave up 1 base; unmatched junction bases: 8. Germline lookup yields CDR1 DFQATT and CDR2 SNEGSKA (reference sequence). CDR3 bases: TGCAGTGCTAGACTTTCGACAGGGCGCAGCAATCAGCCCCAGCATTTT. Protein product: CSARLSTGRSNQPQHF.

This clonotype was seen ten or more times. The chain has TRBV2 and TRBJ1-2, with 7 nucleotides matching TRBD1. The germline gives CDR1 SNHLY, CDR2 FYNNEI. V trimming: 1 base; J trimming: 1 base; junction bases outside the gene matches: 12. This CDR3 is built from 18 residues. CDR3 region: CASSEGGAGGEFNYGYTF. CDR3 nucleotide sequence: TGTGCCAGCAGTGAAGGGGGGGCAGGGGGAGAATTTAACTATGGCTACACCTTC.

The V gene is TRBV2, the J gene TRBJ2-7; D may be TRBD1 or TRBD2 (7 bases each). Trimming removed 8 bases at V and 3 bases at J, with 11 bases between. Germline V gives CDR1 SNHLY, CDR2 FYNNEI. This CDR3 region has 12 residues. The CDR3 loop is CASGRGLYEQYF. In nucleotides, the CDR3 is TGTGCCAGCGGGAGGGGGCTCTACGAGCAGTACTTC.